This T cell receptor (beta chain) was found in a study of blood T cell repertoires in COVID-19. Study background: There were acute and convalescent COVID-19 samples, and they came from the United States, Italy and Spain.

Participants' reported clinical history set cohort assignment. V lost 4 bases and J 3 bases, leaving 21 bases between the germline ends. Germline values: CDR1 MDHEN, CDR2 SYDVKM. There are 17 residues in the CDR3. TCRdb's copy holds only in-frame clones and misses some; the assay was immunoSEQ multiplex PCR. The repertoire holds 470,000 or so clones, with roughly nine tenths as singletons. Sequenced sample: PBMCs or T cells enriched from blood (not recorded which). The sequence was collected from a woman under 30 with acute COVID-19. The V and J genes are TRBV28 and TRBJ1-1; no clear D gene. This CDR3 reads CASSWSQLRKVHTEAFF. The CDR3 DNA reads as TGTGCCAGCAGTTGGTCACAGTTACGGAAAGTGCACACTGAAGCTTTCTTT.